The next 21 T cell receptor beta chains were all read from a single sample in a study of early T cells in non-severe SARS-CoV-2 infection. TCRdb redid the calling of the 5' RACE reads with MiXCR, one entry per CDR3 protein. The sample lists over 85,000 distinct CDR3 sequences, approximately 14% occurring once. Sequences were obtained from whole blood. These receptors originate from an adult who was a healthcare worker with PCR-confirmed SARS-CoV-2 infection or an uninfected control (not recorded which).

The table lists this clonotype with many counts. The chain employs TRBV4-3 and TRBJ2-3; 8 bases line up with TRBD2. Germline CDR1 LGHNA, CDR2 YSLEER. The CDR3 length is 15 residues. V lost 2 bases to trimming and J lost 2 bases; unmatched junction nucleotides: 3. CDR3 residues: CASSQIAGPTDTQYF. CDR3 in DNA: TGCGCCAGCAGCCAAATAGCGGGGCCCACAGATACGCAGTATTTT.

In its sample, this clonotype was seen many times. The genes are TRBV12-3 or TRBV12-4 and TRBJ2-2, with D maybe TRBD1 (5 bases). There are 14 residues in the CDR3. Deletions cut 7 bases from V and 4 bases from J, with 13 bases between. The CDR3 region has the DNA TGTGCCAGCACTGAGCAGGGTATCACCGGGGAGCTGTTTTTT. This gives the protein CASTEQGITGELFF.

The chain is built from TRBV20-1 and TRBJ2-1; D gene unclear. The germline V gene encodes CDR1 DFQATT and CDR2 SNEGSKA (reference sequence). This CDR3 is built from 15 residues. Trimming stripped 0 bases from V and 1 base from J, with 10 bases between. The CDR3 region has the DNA TGCAGTGCTAGAGACCCCAACCGATCCTACAATGAGCAGTTCTTC. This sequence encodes CSARDPNRSYNEQFF.

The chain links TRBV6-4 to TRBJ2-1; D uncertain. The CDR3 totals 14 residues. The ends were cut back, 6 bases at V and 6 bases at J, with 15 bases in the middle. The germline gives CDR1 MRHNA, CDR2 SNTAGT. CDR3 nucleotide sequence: TGTGCCAGCAGCGTCGACCGTACAAGCAATGAGCAGTTCTTC. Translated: CASSVDRTSNEQFF.

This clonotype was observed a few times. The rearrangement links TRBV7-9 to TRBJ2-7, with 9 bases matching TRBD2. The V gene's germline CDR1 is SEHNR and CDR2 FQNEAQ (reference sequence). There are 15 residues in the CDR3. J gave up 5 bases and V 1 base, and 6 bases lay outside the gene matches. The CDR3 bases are TGTGCCAGCAGCTTAGGGTCTAGCGGGACGGACGAGCAGTACTTC. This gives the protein CASSLGSSGTDEQYF.

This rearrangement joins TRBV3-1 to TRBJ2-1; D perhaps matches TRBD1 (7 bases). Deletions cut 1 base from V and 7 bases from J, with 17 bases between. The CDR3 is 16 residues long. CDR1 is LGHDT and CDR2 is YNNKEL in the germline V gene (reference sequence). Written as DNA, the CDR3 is TGTGCCAGCAGCCAAGGTAGGAGGGGGCGCCGGAATGAGCAGTTCTTC. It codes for CASSQGRRGRRNEQFF.

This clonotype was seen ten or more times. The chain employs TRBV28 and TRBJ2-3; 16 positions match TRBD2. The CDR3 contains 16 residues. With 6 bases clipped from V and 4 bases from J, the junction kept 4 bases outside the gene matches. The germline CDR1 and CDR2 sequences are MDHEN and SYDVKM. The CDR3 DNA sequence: TGTGCCAGCAGAGGGACTAGCGGGAGGGCTCCAGATACGCAGTATTTT. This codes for CASRGTSGRAPDTQYF.

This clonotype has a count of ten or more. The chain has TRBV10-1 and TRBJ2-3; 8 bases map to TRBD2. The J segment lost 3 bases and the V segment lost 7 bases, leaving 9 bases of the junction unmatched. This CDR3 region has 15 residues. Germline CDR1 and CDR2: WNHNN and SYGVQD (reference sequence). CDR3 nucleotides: TGCGCCAGCATCACGGGAGGGCCAGGGACAGATACGCAGTATTTT. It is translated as CASITGGPGTDTQYF.

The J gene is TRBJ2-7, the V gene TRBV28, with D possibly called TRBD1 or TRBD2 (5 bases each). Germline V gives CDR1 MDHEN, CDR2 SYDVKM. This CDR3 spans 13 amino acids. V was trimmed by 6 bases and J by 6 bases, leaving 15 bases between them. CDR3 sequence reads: CASSSGAVREQYF. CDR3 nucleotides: TGTGCCAGCAGCTCCGGGGCAGTACGCGAGCAGTACTTC.

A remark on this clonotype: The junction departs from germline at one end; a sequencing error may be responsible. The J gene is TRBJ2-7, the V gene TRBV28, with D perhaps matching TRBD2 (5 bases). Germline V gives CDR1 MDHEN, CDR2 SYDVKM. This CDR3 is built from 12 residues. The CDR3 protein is CSAGGSYYEQYF. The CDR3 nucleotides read TGCTCCGCCGGAGGCAGCTACTACGAGCAGTACTTC. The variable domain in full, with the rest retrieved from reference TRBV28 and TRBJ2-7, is DVKVTQSSRYLVKRTGEKVFLECVQDMDHENMFWYRQDPGLGLRLIYFSYDVKMKEKGDIPEGYSVSREKKERFSLILESASTNQTSMYLCSAGGSYYEQYFGPGTRLTVT.

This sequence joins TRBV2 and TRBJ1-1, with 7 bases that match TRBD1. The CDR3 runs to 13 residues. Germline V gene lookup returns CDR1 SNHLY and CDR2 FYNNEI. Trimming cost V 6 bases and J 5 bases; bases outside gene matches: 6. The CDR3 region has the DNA TGTGCCAGCAGATGGACAGGCGGAACTGAAGCTTTCTTT. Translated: CASRWTGGTEAFF.

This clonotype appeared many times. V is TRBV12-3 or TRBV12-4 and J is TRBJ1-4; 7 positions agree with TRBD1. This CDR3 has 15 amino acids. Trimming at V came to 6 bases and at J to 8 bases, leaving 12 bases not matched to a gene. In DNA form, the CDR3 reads TGTGCCAGCAGCGCTGGGAGGGGGCGCGTAGAAAAACTGTTTTTT. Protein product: CASSAGRGRVEKLFF.

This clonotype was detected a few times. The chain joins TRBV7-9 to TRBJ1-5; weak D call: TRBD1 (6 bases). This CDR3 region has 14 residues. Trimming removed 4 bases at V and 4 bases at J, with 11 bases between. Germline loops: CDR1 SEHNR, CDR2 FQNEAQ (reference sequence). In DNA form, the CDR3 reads TGTGCCAGCAGCTCCGGGACAAGGAATCAGCCCCAGCATTTT. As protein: CASSSGTRNQPQHF.

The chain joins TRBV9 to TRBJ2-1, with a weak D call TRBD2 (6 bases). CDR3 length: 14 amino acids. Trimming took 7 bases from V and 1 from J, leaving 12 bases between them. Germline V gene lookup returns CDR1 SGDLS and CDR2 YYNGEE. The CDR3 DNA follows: TGTGCCAGCGACGGGGGAGGTTCCTACAATGAGCAGTTCTTC. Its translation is CASDGGGSYNEQFF.

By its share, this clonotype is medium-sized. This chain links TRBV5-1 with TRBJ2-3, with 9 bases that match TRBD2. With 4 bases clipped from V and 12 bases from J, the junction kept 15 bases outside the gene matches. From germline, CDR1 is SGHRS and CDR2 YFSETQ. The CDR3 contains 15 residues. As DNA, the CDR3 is TGCGCCAGCAGCGATAGCGGGAGTCCACGGCAGGGTCAGTATTTT. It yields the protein CASSDSGSPRQGQYF.

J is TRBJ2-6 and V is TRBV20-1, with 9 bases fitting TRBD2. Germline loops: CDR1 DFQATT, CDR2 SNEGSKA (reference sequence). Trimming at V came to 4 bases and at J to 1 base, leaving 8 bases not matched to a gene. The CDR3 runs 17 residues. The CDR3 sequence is CSAIALAGLSGANVLTF. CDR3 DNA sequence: TGCAGTGCTATTGCCCTAGCGGGACTTTCTGGGGCCAACGTCCTGACTTTC.

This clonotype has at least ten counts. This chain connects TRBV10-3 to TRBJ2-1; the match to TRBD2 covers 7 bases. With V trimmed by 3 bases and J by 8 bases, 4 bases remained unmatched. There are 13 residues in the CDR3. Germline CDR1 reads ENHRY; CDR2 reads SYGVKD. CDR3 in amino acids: CAISDGTNDEQFF. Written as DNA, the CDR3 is TGTGCCATCAGTGATGGGACTAACGATGAGCAGTTCTTC.

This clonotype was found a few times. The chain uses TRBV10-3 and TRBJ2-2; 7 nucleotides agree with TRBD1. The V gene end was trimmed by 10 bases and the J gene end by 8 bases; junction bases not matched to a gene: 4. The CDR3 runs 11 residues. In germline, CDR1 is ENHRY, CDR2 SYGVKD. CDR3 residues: CATEGAGELFF. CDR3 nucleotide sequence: TGTGCCACCGAGGGGGCGGGGGAGCTGTTTTTT.

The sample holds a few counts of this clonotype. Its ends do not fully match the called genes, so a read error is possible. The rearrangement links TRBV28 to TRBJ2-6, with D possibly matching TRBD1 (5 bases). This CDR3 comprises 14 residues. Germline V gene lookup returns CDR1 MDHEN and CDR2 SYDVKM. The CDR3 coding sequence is TGTGCCAGCAGAGCACACTCTGGGGCCAACGTCCTGACTTTT. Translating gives CASRAHSGANVLTF.

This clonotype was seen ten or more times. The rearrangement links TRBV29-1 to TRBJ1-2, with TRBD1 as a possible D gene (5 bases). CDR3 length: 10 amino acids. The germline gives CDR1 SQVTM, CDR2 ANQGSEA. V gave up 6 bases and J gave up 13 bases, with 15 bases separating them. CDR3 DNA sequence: TGCAGCGTAGAACAGGATTCCTCCACCTTC. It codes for CSVEQDSSTF.

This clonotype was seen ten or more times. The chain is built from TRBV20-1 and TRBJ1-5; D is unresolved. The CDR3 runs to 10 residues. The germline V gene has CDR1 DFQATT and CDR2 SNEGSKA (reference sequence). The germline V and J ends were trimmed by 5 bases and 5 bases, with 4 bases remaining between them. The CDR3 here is CSAGHQPQHF. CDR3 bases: TGCAGTGCTGGACATCAGCCCCAGCATTTT.